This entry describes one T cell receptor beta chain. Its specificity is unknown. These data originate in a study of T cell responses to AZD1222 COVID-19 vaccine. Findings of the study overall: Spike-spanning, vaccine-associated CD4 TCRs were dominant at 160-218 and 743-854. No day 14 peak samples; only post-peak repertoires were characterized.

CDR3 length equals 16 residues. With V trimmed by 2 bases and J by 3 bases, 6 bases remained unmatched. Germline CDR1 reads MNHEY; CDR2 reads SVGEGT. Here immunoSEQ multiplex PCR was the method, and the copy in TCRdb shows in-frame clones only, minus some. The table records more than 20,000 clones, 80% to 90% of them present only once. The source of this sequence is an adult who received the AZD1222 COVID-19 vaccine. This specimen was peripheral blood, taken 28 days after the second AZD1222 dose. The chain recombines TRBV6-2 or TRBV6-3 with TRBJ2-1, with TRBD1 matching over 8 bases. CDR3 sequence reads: CASSYPPDRVYNEQFF. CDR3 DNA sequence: TGTGCCAGCAGTTACCCCCCGGACAGGGTCTACAATGAGCAGTTCTTC.